This TCR beta chain is from a study of cytomegalovirus exposure and HLA in healthy donors. Study-level information: In an early release, HLA-typed donors contributed about 80 million unique TCR sequences. Findings and limits, study-wide: The sole available immune exposure information was CMV serostatus. Data from an earlier analysis indicated that most TCR beta V segments were productive either about 90% or about 30% of the time. Analyses of presence/absence relied on an assumption of roughly uniform sequencing depth across donors.

CDR1 and CDR2 from the germline V gene are MNHEY and SMNVEV (reference sequence). V lost 5 bases, J lost 2 bases, and 8 bases stayed unmatched. The CDR3 has 16 residues. This PCR relied on a set of 60 Vbeta primers and 13 Jbeta primers. Sequenced by immunoSEQ multiplex PCR; TCRdb stores in-frame clones only, minus some. The table has 150,000 to 180,000 clones, 60% to 75% seen once. In regard to this clone: The antigen remains undetermined.

The source material was PBMCs. This sequence joins TRBV27 and TRBJ1-4, with TRBD1 matching over 7 bases. The sequence was obtained from a man aged 18-30 years in good health and CMV-seronegative. The CDR3: CASSEEQGGTNEKLFF. In DNA, the CDR3 is TGTGCCAGCAGTGAAGAGCAGGGGGGCACTAATGAAAAACTGTTTTTT. The whole variable domain, remainder taken from reference TRBV27 and TRBJ1-4, is EAQVTQNPRYLITVTGKKLTVTCSQNMNHEYMSWYRQDPGLGLRQIYYSMNVEVTDKGDVPEGYKVSRKEKRNFPLILESPSPNQTSLYFCASSEEQGGTNEKLFFGSGTQLSVL.